Below, 4 T cell receptor beta chains from the same sample are listed, as sequenced in a study of a mutant IDH1 vaccine in newly diagnosed glioma. These receptors have no identified antigens. Time point: week 23, last vaccination. A 20-mer mutant IDH1 peptide at 300 ug was injected subcutaneously with topical imiquimod. Libraries were prepared by immunoSEQ multiplex PCR; TCRdb keeps only in-frame clonotypes and omits some of them. The top ten clones hold 0.6% to 0.95% of a sample with roughly 74,000 clones, roughly 85% of them seen once. The material sequenced was PBMCs, taken from a glioma patient whose treatment included an IDH1 peptide vaccine. Receptors originate from a woman aged 45-65 years with glioma.

CDR3 DNA: TGTGCCAGCAGCGCACCGAAAGTCCGCGAGCAGTACTTC. This sequence encodes CASSAPKVREQYF. The chain uses TRBV9 and TRBJ2-7; D not certain. The germline CDR1 and CDR2 sequences are SGDLS and YYNGEE. Trimming left V 3 bases short and J 6 bases short, with 13 bases between. The CDR3 is 13 residues long.

V and J are TRBV10-1 and TRBJ2-7; a possible D gene is TRBD1 (7 bases). Germline V CDR1 and CDR2: WNHNN, SYGVQD (reference sequence). The CDR3 covers 16 residues. V gave up 7 bases and J gave up 1 base, with 20 bases separating them. This CDR3 is CASTPHPRDSSYEQYF. CDR3 sequence (DNA): TGCGCCAGCACCCCCCACCCGCGGGACAGTTCCTACGAGCAGTACTTC.

A single count supports this clone. V usage is TRBV28 and J usage is TRBJ1-4; D remains unclear. CDR1 and CDR2 (germline): MDHEN, SYDVKM. The CDR3 consists of 11 residues. The ends were cut back, 5 bases at V and 12 bases at J, with 10 bases in the middle. The CDR3 region has the DNA TGTGCCAGCAGTCTCGGGTGGCAACTGTTTTTT. Amino acids: CASSLGWQLFF.

This sequence joins TRBV9 and TRBJ2-1; 7 nucleotides match TRBD1. In germline, CDR1 is SGDLS, CDR2 YYNGEE. The CDR3 loop spans 13 amino acids. Trimming at V came to 4 bases and at J to 8 bases, leaving 6 bases not matched to a gene. CDR3 in DNA: TGTGCCAGCAGCCGGACAGGCCGGGATGAGCAGTTCTTC. Its translation is CASSRTGRDEQFF.